These T cell receptor beta chains were read from a single sample in a study of siplizumab effects on memory and regulatory T cells. Profiling relied on immunoSEQ multiplex PCR, and the TCRdb table lists in-frame clones only, not all of them. Of tens of thousands of clones in the sample, about 98% are singletons; the top ten hold 0.9% to 1.2%. Input material: naive CD8+ T cells sorted from blood. The receptors stem from a human donor in good health. Each CDR3 is given with its conserved first and last residue. D genes are given only for firm matches. Size is omitted from some rows. Given values are once, few, many or a class for expanded clones.

TRBJ1-1 | . | . | TRBV30 | CAFSAGKWTEAFF | TGTGCCTTCTCTGCAGGGAAGTGGACTGAAGCTTTCTTT
TRBJ2-2 | . | . | TRBV7-6 | CASSSTGSGELFF | TGTGCCAGCAGCTCAACTGGGTCTGGGGAGCTGTTTTTT
TRBJ2-3 | TRBD2 | . | TRBV4-3 | CASSQAFSGRGGDTQYF | TGCGCCAGCAGCCAAGCTTTTAGCGGGAGGGGGGGGGATACGCAGTATTTT
TRBJ2-1 | TRBD2 | . | TRBV5-1 | CASSSGTSGSDEQFF | TGCGCCAGCAGCTCCGGGACTAGCGGGAGCGATGAGCAGTTCTTC
TRBJ1-2 | TRBD1 | once | TRBV11-3 | CASSLYQGAGYTF | TGTGCCAGCAGCTTATACCAGGGGGCCGGATACACCTTC
TRBJ2-1 | TRBD2 | . | TRBV5-8 | CASSLGLAGSEQFF | TGTGCCAGCAGCTTGGGACTAGCGGGAAGTGAGCAGTTCTTC
TRBJ2-7 | . | . | TRBV14 | CASSRGSSYEQYF | TGTGCCAGCAGCCGGGGAAGCTCCTACGAGCAGTACTTC
TRBJ1-1 | . | few | TRBV25-1 | CASSEFWNTEAFF | TGTGCCAGCAGTGAATTTTGGAACACTGAAGCTTTCTTT
TRBJ2-7 | TRBD2 | . | TRBV7-3 | CASSLIGGSLDEQYF | TGTGCCAGCAGCTTAATCGGCGGGAGTCTCGACGAGCAGTACTTC
TRBJ1-2 | . | . | TRBV7-3 | CASSSGHPHLANYGYTF | TGTGCCAGCAGCTCGGGACACCCACATTTAGCTAACTATGGCTACACCTTC
TRBJ2-7 | TRBD2 | . | TRBV7-7 | CASSLAGTYEQYF | TGTGCTAGCAGCCTAGCGGGGACCTACGAGCAGTACTTC
TRBJ2-7 | . | . | TRBV5-1 | CASSGGGSYEQYF | TGCGCCAGCAGCGGAGGGGGATCGTACGAGCAGTACTTC
TRBJ2-5 | . | . | TRBV7-7 | CASSSLGHEKETQYF | TGTGCTAGCAGCTCCCTGGGACACGAAAAAGAGACCCAGTACTTC
TRBJ1-1 | . | . | TRBV6-1 | CASSVWAGTEAFF | TGTGCCAGCAGTGTATGGGCTGGCACTGAAGCTTTCTTT
TRBJ2-7 | . | once | TRBV25-1 | CASRSGDEQYF | TGTGCCAGCAGATCGGGCGACGAGCAGTACTTC
TRBJ2-3 | . | . | TRBV5-6 | CASSSRWGETTQYF | TGTGCCAGCAGCTCGCGTTGGGGGGAGACTACGCAGTATTTT
TRBJ2-7 | TRBD1 | . | TRBV5-1 | CASRLQGEYEQYF | TGCGCCAGCAGATTACAGGGGGAGTACGAGCAGTACTTC
TRBJ1-5 | . | . | TRBV4-1 | CASSQETVLSQPQHF | TGCGCCAGCAGCCAAGAGACGGTTTTGAGTCAGCCCCAGCATTTT
TRBJ2-7 | . | . | TRBV7-9 | CASSLLPMGGDEQYF | TGTGCCAGCAGCTTGCTCCCGATGGGCGGGGACGAGCAGTACTTC
TRBJ2-7 | TRBD2 | . | TRBV30 | CAWSGREGSYEQYF | TGTGCCTGGTCAGGGCGGGAGGGCTCCTACGAGCAGTACTTC
TRBJ2-5 | . | . | TRBV28 | CASRNYGLLETQYF | TGTGCCAGCAGGAATTATGGACTGTTAGAGACCCAGTACTTC
TRBJ2-1 | . | . | TRBV6-1 | CASMGRHYNEQFF | TGTGCCAGCATGGGACGGCACTACAATGAGCAGTTCTTC
TRBJ2-7 | TRBD1 | . | TRBV7-9 | CASSQDRGEQYF | TGTGCCAGCAGCCAGGACAGGGGCGAGCAGTACTTC
TRBJ2-7 | TRBD1 | once | TRBV14 | CASSSRTGFYEQYF | TGTGCCAGCAGCTCCCGGACAGGGTTCTACGAGCAGTACTTC
TRBJ1-3 | TRBD1 | . | TRBV19 | CASRQDRGIGNTIYF | TGTGCCAGTCGCCAGGACAGGGGGATAGGAAACACCATATATTTT
TRBJ1-5 | . | . | TRBV15 | CATSSMRVSNQPQHF | TGTGCCACCAGCAGTATGAGGGTCAGCAATCAGCCCCAGCATTTT
TRBJ2-7 | . | . | TRBV5-1 | CASSTPGGSYEQYF | TGCGCCAGCAGCACTCCAGGGGGGTCCTACGAGCAGTACTTC